The T cell receptor beta chain described here comes from a study of blood T cell repertoires in COVID-19. Study background: Samples taken during acute and convalescent COVID-19 were collected in the United States, Italy and Spain. PBMCs, B-cell-depleted T cells, or T cells provided the cDNA or gDNA that made up the material.

Authors' methods: Cell counts per sample came from amplifying reference gene primers. Repertoires were generated with immunoSEQ multiplex PCR, while TCRdb's copy carries only in-frame clones and drops some. V, J and clone size derive from that table, while D and trimming were established from the DNA sequence. The sample has over 100,000 clones, about 80% seen once. This clonotype originated in an elderly woman with acute or convalescent COVID-19. The sample consisted of peripheral blood.

CDR3 coding DNA: TGTGCCAGCAGCCTTCGGACAGGCCTCGGTACCTCCTCTGGGGCCAACGTCCTGACTTTC. Translation: CASSLRTGLGTSSGANVLTF. J is TRBJ2-6 and V is TRBV7-3; TRBD1 agrees at 7 bases. Germline V CDR1 and CDR2: SGHTA, FQGTGA. The CDR3 consists of 20 residues. The J segment lost 0 bases and the V segment lost 5 bases, leaving 16 bases of the junction unmatched. The entire variable domain, with the rest obtained from reference TRBV7-3 and TRBJ2-6, is as follows: GAGVSQTPSNKVTEKGKYVELRCDPISGHTALYWYRQSLGQGPEFLIYFQGTGAADDSGLPNDRFFAVRPEGSVSTLKIQRTERGDSAVYLCASSLRTGLGTSSGANVLTFGAGSRLTVL.